The next 22 T cell receptor beta chains were all read from a single sample in a study of prognosis after radiotherapy for stage I lung cancer. Two-round multiplex PCR on genomic DNA was the method by which TCR beta CDR3 was amplified. Every TRBV and TRBJ gene had its own specific primer in first-round PCR. TCRdb ran MiXCR on the multiplex PCR reads and lists one entry per CDR3 protein. Among 10,000 to 15,000 distinct CDR3 sequences listed, 40% to 55% were seen once. This specimen was PBMCs, taken before or after stereotactic body radiation therapy (not recorded which). The receptors here all came from a donor of 50 years or more with non-small cell lung cancer.

At least ten counts were recorded for this clonotype. The chain employs TRBV19 and TRBJ2-1; 9 bases are shared with TRBD2. The length of the CDR3 is 16 residues. Trimming cost V 3 bases and J 2 bases; bases outside gene matches: 5. In germline, CDR1 is LNHDA, CDR2 SQIVND (reference sequence). Here the CDR3 reads CASSIWLAGTYNEQFF. The CDR3 nucleotides read TGTGCCAGTAGTATTTGGCTAGCGGGAACCTACAATGAGCAGTTCTTC.

With respect to this clonotype: The junction shows a germline mismatch at one end, possibly a read error. The V call is TRBV6-2 or TRBV6-3, the J call TRBJ2-6; D is perhaps TRBD1 (6 bases). Germline loops: CDR1 MNHEY, CDR2 SVGEGT. The CDR3 sequence is 17 residues long. The CDR3 DNA sequence: TGTGCCAGCAGTTATCGGACAGTTACATCTGGGGACAACGCCCTGACTTTC. Protein sequence: CASSYRTVTSGDNALTF.

This clonotype was counted ten times or more. The chain links TRBV29-1 to TRBJ1-1; possible D gene TRBD1, 6 bases. CDR3 length: 13 residues. Germline-derived CDR1 and CDR2 are SQVTM and ANQGSEA. V shed 2 bases and J shed 5 bases, with 12 bases lying between them. CDR3: CSVEPFRGTEAFF. The CDR3 DNA is TGCAGCGTTGAACCATTCAGGGGAACTGAAGCTTTCTTT.

Turning to this clonotype: A read error is likely here: a far larger clone is one base away. The rearrangement joins TRBV7-9 to TRBJ2-7, with unresolved D. The germline CDR1 and CDR2 sequences are SEHNR and FQNEAQ (reference sequence). V lost 4 bases and J lost 7, with 17 bases in between. This CDR3 has 14 amino acids. CDR3 in DNA: TGTGCCAGCAGCTCCCCCCGGGCCTACAATGAGCAGTACTTC. This encodes CASSSPRAYNEQYF.

There are a few counts of this clonotype. A far larger clone differs by one base, so this is likely a read error. The chain uses TRBV6-2 or TRBV6-3 and TRBJ1-5; D ambiguous. Germline V gene sequence: CDR1 MNHEY, CDR2 SVGEGT. CDR3 length: 13 residues. The CDR3 DNA reads as TGTGCCAGCAGTGAAATCTGGGGTCAGACCCAGCATTTT. Protein: CASSEIWGQTQHF.

CDR3 amino acids: CSARDQTGGPGYTF. The DNA for the CDR3 is TGCAGTGCTAGAGATCAAACGGGGGGCCCTGGCTACACCTTC. This chain connects TRBV20-1 to TRBJ1-2; perhaps TRBD1 as D (6 bases). Trimming took 0 bases from V and 7 from J, leaving 15 bases between them. Germline V CDR1 and CDR2: DFQATT, SNEGSKA (reference sequence). The CDR3 sequence is 14 residues long.

This clonotype was recorded at least ten times. This chain links TRBV5-1 with TRBJ1-4; D uncertain. The CDR3 spans 16 residues. Germline V CDR1 and CDR2: SGHRS, YFSETQ. Between the trimmed V and J ends, which lost 2 bases and 2 bases, there was a span of 13 bases. The CDR3 spells CASSFDPVGTNEKLFF. In nucleotides, the CDR3 is TGCGCCAGCAGCTTTGATCCGGTCGGGACTAATGAAAAACTGTTTTTT.

As regards this clonotype: Being one base from a much bigger clone, this may be a read error. The chain employs TRBV6-2 or TRBV6-3 and TRBJ2-5; 7 bases fit TRBD2. The CDR3 loop spans 14 amino acids. Germline CDR1 and CDR2: MNHEY and SVGEGT. The V segment lost 6 bases and the J segment 4 bases; nucleotides outside the gene matches: 8. DNA for the CDR3: TGTGCCAGCAGCGCTAGCGGAGTAGTAGAGACCCAGTACTTC. This encodes CASSASGVVETQYF.

At least ten counts were recorded for this clonotype. The chain combines TRBV5-1 with TRBJ1-6, with 8 bases fitting TRBD1. Germline V gene data show CDR1 as SGHRS and CDR2 as YFSETQ. V lost 4 bases, J lost 10 bases, and 7 bases stayed unmatched. The CDR3 runs 14 residues. This CDR3 reads CASSPGQGGSPLHF. In nucleotides, the CDR3 is TGCGCCAGCAGCCCCGGACAGGGTGGGTCACCCCTCCACTTT.

This clonotype was seen at least ten times. The chain couples TRBV6-1 to TRBJ1-1, with TRBD1 as a possible D gene (5 bases). V lost 6 bases to trimming and J lost 2 bases, with 10 bases between them. Germline V lookup: CDR1 MNHNS, CDR2 SASEGT. CDR3 length equals 13 residues. The CDR3 bases are TGTGCCAGCAGGATGACAGTCAACACTGAAGCTTTCTTT. Translated, it gives CASRMTVNTEAFF.

Turning to this clonotype: It is likely a read error: a sequence one base away is far more abundant. The chain combines TRBV6-4 with TRBJ1-1; D is unresolved. The CDR3 length is 15 residues. Germline CDR1 is MRHNA and CDR2 is SNTAGT. Trimming removed 7 bases from V and 4 bases from J, with 19 bases in between. Here the CDR3 reads CASMLVTAWSTEAFF. As DNA, the CDR3 is TGTGCCAGCATGTTGGTTACAGCATGGAGCACTGAAGCTTTCTTT.

As DNA, the CDR3 is TGTGCCAGCAGTTTAAGGGGGGGCTTAGGCACAGATACGCAGTATTTT. It is translated as CASSLRGGLGTDTQYF. The chain combines TRBV28 with TRBJ2-3, with a tentative D call TRBD2 (7 bases). The CDR3 is made up of 16 amino acids. The V end was cut by 2 bases, the J end by 1 base, with 13 bases between. CDR1 is MDHEN, CDR2 SYDVKM, per germline.

This clonotype was seen many times. This chain links TRBV6-2 or TRBV6-3 with TRBJ2-7; D possibly corresponds to TRBD2 (5 bases). Germline V gene data show CDR1 as MNHEY and CDR2 as SVGEGT. The CDR3 length is 13 residues. Trimming stripped 4 bases from V and 12 bases from J, with 19 bases between. For the CDR3, the DNA is TGTGCCAGCAGTTCTGAGGGCCGTCATTCAAGGTACTTC. This codes for CASSSEGRHSRYF.

The V call is TRBV6-2 or TRBV6-3, the J call TRBJ2-7, with 7 bases lining up with TRBD2. Losses at the gene ends were 6 bases for V and 5 bases for J; bases not matched to a gene: 16. Germline assignment: CDR1 MNHEY and CDR2 SVGEGT. This CDR3 is built from 16 residues. Here the CDR3 DNA reads TGTGCCAGCAGATACCCTGGGGGGGTAATAAGGCACGAGCAGTACTTC. Translation gives CASRYPGGVIRHEQYF.

J is TRBJ2-2 and V is TRBV18, with D possibly matching TRBD1 (5 bases). The germline CDR1 and CDR2 sequences are KGHSH and LQKENI. The CDR3 sequence is 15 residues long. Trimming removed 6 bases from V and 1 base from J, with 12 bases in between. CDR3: CASSPRQGNTGELFF. CDR3 DNA sequence: TGTGCCAGCTCTCCCCGGCAGGGGAACACCGGGGAGCTGTTTTTT.

Comment on this clonotype: A far larger clone is one base from this, pointing to a likely read error. The V gene is TRBV6-4, the J gene TRBJ1-6, with D tentatively TRBD1 (5 bases). Germline V gene lookup returns CDR1 MRHNA and CDR2 SNTAGT. The CDR3 is 13 residues long. CDR3 coding DNA: TGTGCCAGCAGTTATCAGGGAAATTCAACCCTCCACTTT. It is translated as CASSYQGNSTLHF.

This clonotype came up a few times. A read error may explain this, as a much larger clone is one base away. The genes are TRBV19 and TRBJ2-6, with no clear D. The length of the CDR3 is 14 residues. Germline CDR1 is LNHDA and CDR2 is SQIVND (reference sequence). The V gene lost 7 bases and the J gene lost 2 bases, with 9 bases spanning the gap. DNA of the CDR3: TGTGCCAGTAAACACGAAACTGGGGCCAACGTCCTGACTTTC. Encoded protein: CASKHETGANVLTF. Together with reference TRBV19 and TRBJ2-6, the CDR3 gives the full variable domain: DGGITQSPKYLFRKEGQNVTLSCEQNLNHDAMYWYRQDPGQGLRLIYYSQIVNDFQKGDIAEGYSVSREKKESFPLTVTSAQKNPTAFYLCASKHETGANVLTFGAGSRLTVL.

This clonotype was found many times. The genes are TRBV14 and TRBJ1-1; D is uncertain. V was clipped by 2 bases and J by 5 bases, with 15 bases between them. The CDR3 totals 15 residues. Germline lookup yields CDR1 SGHDN and CDR2 FVKESK. In DNA, the CDR3 is TGTGCCAGCAGCCAACAACGGGGATATTGGACTGAAGCTTTCTTT. Encoded protein: CASSQQRGYWTEAFF. The whole variable domain, filled in from reference TRBV14 and TRBJ1-1, reads EAGVTQFPSHSVIEKGQTVTLRCDPISGHDNLYWYRRVMGKEIKFLLHFVKESKQDESGMPNNRFLAERTGGTYSTLKVQPAELEDSGVYFCASSQQRGYWTEAFFGQGTRLTVV.

This clonotype was seen more than once but under ten times. Possible read error: a much larger clone is one base away. The V gene is TRBV6-2 or TRBV6-3, the J gene TRBJ1-5; perhaps TRBD1 as D (6 bases). Germline CDR1 MNHEY, CDR2 SVGEGT. This CDR3 contains 15 residues. Here the CDR3 DNA reads TGTGCCAGCAGTTTAACAGGGATGAGCAATCAGCCCCATCATTTT. This sequence encodes CASSLTGMSNQPHHF.

Remarks on this clonotype: A much larger clone differs by one base, so this may be a read error. The chain employs TRBV24-1 and TRBJ2-1; no firm D call. Germline V lookup: CDR1 KGHDR, CDR2 SFDVKD. The CDR3 loop spans 13 amino acids. The CDR3 DNA reads as TGTGCCACCGGTGATTTGCCCGGTAAGGAGCAGTTCTTC. This sequence encodes CATGDLPGKEQFF.

There are many counts of this clonotype. The V call is TRBV9, the J call TRBJ2-7; 7 positions agree with TRBD1. In germline, CDR1 is SGDLS, CDR2 YYNGEE. Losses at the gene ends were 0 bases for V and 6 bases for J; bases not matched to a gene: 9. The CDR3 contains 15 residues. This chain's CDR3 is CASSVGQGLGVEQYF. In nucleotides, the CDR3 is TGTGCCAGCAGCGTAGGACAGGGTCTGGGAGTCGAGCAGTACTTC.

This clonotype was found many times. This chain uses TRBV28 with TRBJ2-3; 9 bases match TRBD1. The CDR3 covers 16 residues. Per germline, CDR1 MDHEN and CDR2 SYDVKM. The ends lost 10 bases at V and 3 bases at J; junction bases unmatched: 14. The CDR3 is CATISVGDRETDTQYF. CDR3 bases: TGTGCCACCATATCCGTGGGGGACAGGGAGACAGATACGCAGTATTTT.